This T cell receptor (beta chain) derives from a study of CD8 T cells in ankylosing spondylitis (dated by TCRdb to between 2016 and 2019). About the full investigation: T cell receptor beta repertoires were profiled in healthy donors and ankylosing spondylitis patients so that disease-linked TCR variants could be found. In total, the full study cohort was made up of some 110 healthy donors and about two dozen ankylosing spondylitis patients. Samples of peripheral blood were taken, and for ankylosing spondylitis patients, synovial fluid was collected as well. The study at large found these results: The disease-linked clones were reported as significantly enriched in matched synovial fluid samples from ankylosing spondylitis patients. The disease-linked clones showed a CD8+ phenotype and occurred at relatively low frequencies in peripheral blood. A TCR beta motif of eight highly homologous amino acid variants appeared characteristic of blood from ankylosing spondylitis patients. Some of the motif variants had been reported before in the synovial fluid and blood of reactive arthritis patients, a finding that suggests common disease-initiation mechanisms.

The germline ends are 12 bases apart after V is trimmed by 2 bases and J by 4 bases. The germline V gene (reference sequence) sets CDR1 to DFQATT and CDR2 to SNEGSKA. Reading from cysteine to phenylalanine, the CDR3 counts 14 amino acids. Only the CDR3 portion is preserved as DNA: 42 bases, with reading frame beginning at the first base. A few counts support this clonotype. Its target antigen remains unknown. No much larger clone exists at a distance of one base, and base qualities are not known. Sequencing was performed on an Illumina HiSeq 2500. Quantitative 5'-RACE with molecular barcodes was used to prepare TCR beta libraries. The study's own analysis went as follows. A new computational method, built on a probabilistic model of VDJ rearrangement, was used to identify disease-linked TCR variants. The public reads were quality trimmed at Q25 with fastp and then assembled into clones with MiXCR by TCRdb, keeping productive beta chains. When rows share a CDR3 protein, they turn into one entry using the most common DNA and genes. Here the V and J calls rest on TCRdb's processing, not on the authors' analysis. Counted in this sample were around 300,000 distinct CDR3 sequences; roughly 14% of them appeared once. Of the sample, around 1% falls within the top ten clones.

This chain is built from TRBV20-1 and TRBJ1-5; D gene: possibly TRBD1, on 6 matching bases. The receptor was derived from a male donor with ankylosing spondylitis or in good health (not recorded which). The specimen sequenced was blood, either unsorted or a sorted T cell fraction (not recorded which). The DNA sequence follows: TGCAGTGCTAGATTCTGGGGGCGAAATCAGCCCCAGCATTTT. Its protein product is CSARFWGRNQPQHF.